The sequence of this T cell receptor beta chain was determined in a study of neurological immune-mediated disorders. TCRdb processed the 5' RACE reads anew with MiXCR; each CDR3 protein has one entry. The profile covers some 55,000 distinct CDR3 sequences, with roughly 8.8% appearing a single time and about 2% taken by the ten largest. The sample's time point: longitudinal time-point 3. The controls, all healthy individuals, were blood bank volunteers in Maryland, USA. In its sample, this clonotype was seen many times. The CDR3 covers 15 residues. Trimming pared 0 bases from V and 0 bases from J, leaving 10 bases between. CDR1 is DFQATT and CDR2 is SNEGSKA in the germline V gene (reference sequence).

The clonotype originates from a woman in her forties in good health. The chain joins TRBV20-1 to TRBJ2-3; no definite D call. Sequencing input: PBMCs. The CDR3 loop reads CSARDIGWSTDTQYF. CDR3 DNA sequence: TGCAGTGCTAGAGATATCGGGTGGAGCACAGATACGCAGTATTTT.